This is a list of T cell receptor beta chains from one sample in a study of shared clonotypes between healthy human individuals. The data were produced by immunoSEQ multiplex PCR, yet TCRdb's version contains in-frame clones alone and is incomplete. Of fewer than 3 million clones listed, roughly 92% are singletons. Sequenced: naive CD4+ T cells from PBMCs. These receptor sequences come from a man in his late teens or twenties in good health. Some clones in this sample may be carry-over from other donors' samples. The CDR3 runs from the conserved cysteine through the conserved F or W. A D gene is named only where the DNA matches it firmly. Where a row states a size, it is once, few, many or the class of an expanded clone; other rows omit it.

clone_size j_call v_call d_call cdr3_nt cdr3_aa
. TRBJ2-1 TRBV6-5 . TGTGCCAGCACCTCCGGAGGAGCGGGCTACAATGAGCAGTTCTTC CASTSGGAGYNEQFF
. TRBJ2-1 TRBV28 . TGTGCCAGCAGTCCTCTCTGGGGTGGGAGCTCCTACAATGAGCAGTTCTTC CASSPLWGGSSYNEQFF
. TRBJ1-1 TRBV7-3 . TGTGCCAGCAGCTTAACAACCAACACTGAAGCTTTCTTT CASSLTTNTEAFF
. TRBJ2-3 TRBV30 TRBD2 TGTGCCTGGAGTGCCGGGAGGGCCTCTCATACGCAGTATTTT CAWSAGRASHTQYF
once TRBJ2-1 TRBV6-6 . TGTGCCAGCACCAGGGGTAACTCCTACAATGAGCAGTTCTTC CASTRGNSYNEQFF
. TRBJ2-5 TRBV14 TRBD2 TGTGCCAGCAGCATGCTTAGCGGGAGTAGCGAAGAGACCCAGTACTTC CASSMLSGSSEETQYF
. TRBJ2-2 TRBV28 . TGTGCCAGCAGTTCCCAAGCGGGTTCGAACACCGGGGAGCTGTTTTTT CASSSQAGSNTGELFF
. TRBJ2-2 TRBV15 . TGTGCCACCAGCAGAGGACAGCGGGAGCTGTTTTTT CATSRGQRELFF
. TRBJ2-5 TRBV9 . TGTGCCAGCAGCCTAGCTCGGGAGACCCAGTACTTC CASSLARETQYF
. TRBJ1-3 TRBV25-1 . TGTGCCAGCACGCCCCGGACATCGGCAAACACCATATATTTT CASTPRTSANTIYF
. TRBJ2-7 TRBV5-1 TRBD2 TGCGCCAGCAGCGTAGGGGGGACTAGCGGGAGTAGGTATGACTACGAGCAGTACTTC CASSVGGTSGSRYDYEQYF
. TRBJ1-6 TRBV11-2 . TGTGCCAGCAGCCCGGCAGTGAGCTCCTATAATTCACCCCTCCACTTT CASSPAVSSYNSPLHF
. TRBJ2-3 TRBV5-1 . TGCGCCAGCAGCCCCGGGTCTTCGAGGGGGGATACGCAGTATTTT CASSPGSSRGDTQYF
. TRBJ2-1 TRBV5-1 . TGCGCCAGCAGCTCCACCGGGACTCAGAACAATGAGCAGTTCTTC CASSSTGTQNNEQFF
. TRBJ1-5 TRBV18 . TGTGCCAGCTCACCACCCGGTCTGGGGAGAGGTCAGCCCCAGCATTTT CASSPPGLGRGQPQHF
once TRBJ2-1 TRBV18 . TGTGCCAGCTCACCAGAGGCAGGGGGGAATGAGCAGTTCTTC CASSPEAGGNEQFF
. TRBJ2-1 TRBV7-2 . TGTGCCAGCAGCCTGGGGATGTCCTACAATGAGCAGTTCTTC CASSLGMSYNEQFF